Sequencing of this T cell receptor beta chain was carried out in a study of cytotoxic CD8 clonotypes in ibrutinib-treated CLL. Study-level background: After a median of around 70 months, around 15 patients stayed remitted and approximately twelve progressed; responses had been partial in about 24 and complete in 2. Samples yielded averages of hundreds of thousands of productive templates and tens of thousands of productive rearrangements.

Study-wide results and limits: Clonality went up at the time of ibrutinib response, stayed stable in sustained remission, and later dropped back toward its baseline level at progression.

Assay used: immunoSEQ multiplex PCR; TCRdb lists only in-frame clones, some missing. The sample shows 250,000 to 350,000 clones, around 76% of them seen only once. Regarding this clone: Its antigen is as yet unknown.

V was pared by 4 bases and J by 8 bases, with 11 bases between. The CDR3 is 12 residues long. Germline-derived CDR1 and CDR2 are SEHNR and FQNEAQ (reference sequence). The chain combines TRBV7-9 with TRBJ1-2; D might be TRBD1 (5 bases). The clonotype originates from a human donor with chronic lymphocytic leukemia. The material was PBMCs, obtained at disease progression, from a patient treated with ibrutinib. DNA of the CDR3: TGTGCCAGCAGCTGGGGGGGTAGCGGCTACACCTTC. Residues: CASSWGGSGYTF. Filled out from reference TRBV7-9 and TRBJ1-2, the complete variable domain reads DTGVSQNPRHKITKRGQNVTFRCDPISEHNRLYWYRQTLGQGPEFLTYFQNEAQLEKSRLLSDRFSAERPKGSFSTLEIQRTEQGDSAMYLCASSWGGSGYTFGSGTRLTVV.